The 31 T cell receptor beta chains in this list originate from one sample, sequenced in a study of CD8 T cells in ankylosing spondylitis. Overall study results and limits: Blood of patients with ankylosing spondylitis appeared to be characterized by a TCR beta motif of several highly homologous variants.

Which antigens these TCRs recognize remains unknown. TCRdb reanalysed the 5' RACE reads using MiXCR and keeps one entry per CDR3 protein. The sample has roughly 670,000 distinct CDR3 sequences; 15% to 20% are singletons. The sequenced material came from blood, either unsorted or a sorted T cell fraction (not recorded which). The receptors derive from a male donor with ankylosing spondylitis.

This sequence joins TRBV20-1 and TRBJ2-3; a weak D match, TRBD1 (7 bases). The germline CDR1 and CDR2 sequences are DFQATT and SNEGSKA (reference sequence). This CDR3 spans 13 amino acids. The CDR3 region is CSAGQLGTDTQYF. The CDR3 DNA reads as TGCAGCGCGGGACAGCTGGGGACAGATACGCAGTATTTT.

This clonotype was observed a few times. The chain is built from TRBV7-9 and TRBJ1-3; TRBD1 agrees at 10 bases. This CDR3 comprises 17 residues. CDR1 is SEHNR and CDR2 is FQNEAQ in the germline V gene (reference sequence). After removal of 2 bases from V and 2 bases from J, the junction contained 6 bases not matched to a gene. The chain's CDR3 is CASSLSDRGLAGNTIYF. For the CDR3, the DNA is TGTGCCAGCAGCTTATCCGACAGGGGGCTGGCTGGAAACACCATATATTTT.

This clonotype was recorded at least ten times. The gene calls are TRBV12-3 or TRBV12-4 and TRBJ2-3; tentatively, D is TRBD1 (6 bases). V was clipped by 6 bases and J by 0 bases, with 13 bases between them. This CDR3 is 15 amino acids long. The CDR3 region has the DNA TGTGCCAGCAGCTCTGGACAGAAGAGCACAGATACGCAGTATTTT. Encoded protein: CASSSGQKSTDTQYF.

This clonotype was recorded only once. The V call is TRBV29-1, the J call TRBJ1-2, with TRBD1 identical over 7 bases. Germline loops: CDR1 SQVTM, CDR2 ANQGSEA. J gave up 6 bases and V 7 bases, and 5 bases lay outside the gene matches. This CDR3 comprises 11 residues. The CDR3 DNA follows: TGCAGCGGCAGGGGGGGAGATGGCTACACCTTC. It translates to CSGRGGDGYTF. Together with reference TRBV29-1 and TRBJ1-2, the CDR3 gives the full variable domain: SAVISQKPSRDICQRGTSLTIQCQVDSQVTMMFWYRQQPGQSLTLIATANQGSEATYESGFVIDKFPISRPNLTFSTLTVSNMSPEDSSIYLCSGRGGDGYTFGSGTRLTVV.

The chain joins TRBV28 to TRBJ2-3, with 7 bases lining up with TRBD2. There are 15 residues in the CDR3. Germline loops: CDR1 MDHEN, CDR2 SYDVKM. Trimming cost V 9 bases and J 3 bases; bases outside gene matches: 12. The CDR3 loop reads CASGGRGILTDTQYF. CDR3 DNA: TGTGCCAGTGGGGGGAGGGGCATTCTGACAGATACGCAGTATTTT.

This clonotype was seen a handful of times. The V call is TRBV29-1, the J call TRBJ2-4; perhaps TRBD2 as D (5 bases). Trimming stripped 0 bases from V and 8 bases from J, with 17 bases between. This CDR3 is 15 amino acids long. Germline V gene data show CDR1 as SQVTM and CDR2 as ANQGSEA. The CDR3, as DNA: TGCAGCGTTGAAGAGGACGTACCCGGAGGAGACATTCAGTACTTC. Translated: CSVEEDVPGGDIQYF.

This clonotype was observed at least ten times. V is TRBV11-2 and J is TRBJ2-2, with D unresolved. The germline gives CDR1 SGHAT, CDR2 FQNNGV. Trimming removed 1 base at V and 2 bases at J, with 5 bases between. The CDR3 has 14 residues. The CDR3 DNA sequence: TGTGCCAGCAGCTTAGCGTACAACACCGGGGAGCTGTTTTTT. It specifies CASSLAYNTGELFF.

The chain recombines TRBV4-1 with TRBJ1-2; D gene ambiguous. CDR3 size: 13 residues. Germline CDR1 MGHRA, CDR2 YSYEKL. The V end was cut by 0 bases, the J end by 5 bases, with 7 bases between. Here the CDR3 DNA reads TGCGCCAGCAGCCAAGAGTTAGATTATGGCTACACCTTC. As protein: CASSQELDYGYTF.

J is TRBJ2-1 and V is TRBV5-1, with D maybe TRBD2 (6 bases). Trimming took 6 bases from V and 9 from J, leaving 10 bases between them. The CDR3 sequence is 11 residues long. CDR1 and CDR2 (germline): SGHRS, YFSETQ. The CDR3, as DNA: TGCGCCAGCATGGGGGGTGTTGAGCAGTTCTTC. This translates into CASMGGVEQFF.

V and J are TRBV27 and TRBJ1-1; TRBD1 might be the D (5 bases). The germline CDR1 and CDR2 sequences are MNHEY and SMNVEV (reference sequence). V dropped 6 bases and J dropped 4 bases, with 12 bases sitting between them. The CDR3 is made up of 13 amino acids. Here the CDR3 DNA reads TGTGCCAGCAGCGGGGCAGGCTCCACTGAAGCTTTCTTT. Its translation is CASSGAGSTEAFF.

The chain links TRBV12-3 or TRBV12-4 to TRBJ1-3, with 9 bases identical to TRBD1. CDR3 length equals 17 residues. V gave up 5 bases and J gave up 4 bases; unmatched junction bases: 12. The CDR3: CASSTRAPGTGGNTIYF. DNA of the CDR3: TGTGCCAGCAGTACTCGGGCCCCGGGGACAGGGGGAAACACCATATATTTT.

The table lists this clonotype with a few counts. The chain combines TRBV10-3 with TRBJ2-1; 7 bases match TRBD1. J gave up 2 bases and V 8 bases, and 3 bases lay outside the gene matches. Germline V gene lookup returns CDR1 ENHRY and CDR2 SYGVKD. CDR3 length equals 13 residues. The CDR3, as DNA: TGTGCCATCGGGGACAGCACCTACAATGAGCAGTTCTTC. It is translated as CAIGDSTYNEQFF.

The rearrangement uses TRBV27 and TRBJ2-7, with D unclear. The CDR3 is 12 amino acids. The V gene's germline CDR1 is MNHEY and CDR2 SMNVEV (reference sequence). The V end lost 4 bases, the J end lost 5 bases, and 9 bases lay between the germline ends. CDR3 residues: CASSSLGNEQYF. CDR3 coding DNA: TGTGCCAGCAGTTCCCTAGGGAACGAGCAGTACTTC.

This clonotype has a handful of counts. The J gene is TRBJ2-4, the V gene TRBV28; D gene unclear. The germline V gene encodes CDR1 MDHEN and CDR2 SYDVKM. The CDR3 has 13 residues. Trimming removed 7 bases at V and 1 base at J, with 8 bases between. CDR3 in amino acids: CASKGRAKNIQYF. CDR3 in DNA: TGTGCCAGCAAAGGCAGGGCCAAAAACATTCAGTACTTC.

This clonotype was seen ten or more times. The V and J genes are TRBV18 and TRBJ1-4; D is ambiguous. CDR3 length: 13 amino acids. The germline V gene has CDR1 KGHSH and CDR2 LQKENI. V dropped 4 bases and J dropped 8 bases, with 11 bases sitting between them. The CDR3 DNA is TGTGCCAGCTCACTTGGGTACGGCGAAAAACTGTTTTTT. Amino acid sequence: CASSLGYGEKLFF.

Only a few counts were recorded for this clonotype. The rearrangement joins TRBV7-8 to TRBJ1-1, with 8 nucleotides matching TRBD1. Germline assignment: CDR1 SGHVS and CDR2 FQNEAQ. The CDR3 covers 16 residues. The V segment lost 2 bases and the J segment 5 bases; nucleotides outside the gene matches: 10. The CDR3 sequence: CASSLPRDRRLTEAFF. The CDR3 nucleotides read TGTGCCAGCAGCTTACCACGGGACAGGAGACTGACTGAAGCTTTCTTT.

CDR3 amino acids: CASSMGLALETQYF. CDR3 bases: TGTGCCAGCAGCATGGGACTAGCGTTGGAGACCCAGTACTTC. This chain connects TRBV7-2 to TRBJ2-5; 10 positions agree with TRBD2. Trimming took 5 bases from V and 5 from J; bases not matched to a gene: 5. Germline V lookup: CDR1 SGHTA, CDR2 FQGNSA. This CDR3 is 14 amino acids long.

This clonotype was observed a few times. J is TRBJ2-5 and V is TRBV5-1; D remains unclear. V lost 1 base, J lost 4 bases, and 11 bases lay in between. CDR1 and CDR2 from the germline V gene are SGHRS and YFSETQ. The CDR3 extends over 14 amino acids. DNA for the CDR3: TGCGCCAGCAGCTTGTTGAGCACCCCAGAGACCCAGTACTTC. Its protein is CASSLLSTPETQYF.

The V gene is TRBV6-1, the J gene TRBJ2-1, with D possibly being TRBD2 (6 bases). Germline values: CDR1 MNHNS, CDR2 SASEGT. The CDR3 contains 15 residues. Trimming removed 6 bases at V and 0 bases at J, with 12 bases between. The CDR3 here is CASSRRAFSYNEQFF. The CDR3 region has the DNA TGTGCCAGCAGCCGGAGGGCCTTCTCCTACAATGAGCAGTTCTTC.

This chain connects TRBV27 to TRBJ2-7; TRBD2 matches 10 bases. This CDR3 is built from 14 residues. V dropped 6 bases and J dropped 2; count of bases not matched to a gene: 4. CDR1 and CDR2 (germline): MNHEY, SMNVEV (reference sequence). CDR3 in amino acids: CASRLLAGTYEQYF. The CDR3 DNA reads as TGTGCCAGCAGGTTACTAGCGGGGACCTACGAGCAGTACTTC.

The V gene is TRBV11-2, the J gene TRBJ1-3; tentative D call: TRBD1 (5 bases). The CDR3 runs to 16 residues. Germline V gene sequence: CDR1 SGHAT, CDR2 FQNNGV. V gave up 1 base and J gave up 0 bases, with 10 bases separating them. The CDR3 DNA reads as TGTGCCAGCAGCTTAGGTCGGGACTTCTCTGGAAACACCATATATTTT. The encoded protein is CASSLGRDFSGNTIYF. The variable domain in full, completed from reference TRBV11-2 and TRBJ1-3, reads EAGVAQSPRYKIIEKRQSVAFWCNPISGHATLYWYQQILGQGPKLLIQFQNNGVVDDSQLPKDRFSAERLKGVDSTLKIQPAKLEDSAVYLCASSLGRDFSGNTIYFGEGSWLTVV.

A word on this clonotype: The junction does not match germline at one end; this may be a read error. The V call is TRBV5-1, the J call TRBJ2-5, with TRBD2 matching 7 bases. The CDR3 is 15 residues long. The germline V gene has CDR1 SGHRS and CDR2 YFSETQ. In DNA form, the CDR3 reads TGCGCCAGCAGCTCCCGAGGACTAGACCAAGAGACTCAGTACTTC. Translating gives CASSSRGLDQETQYF.

CDR3 DNA: TGTGCCAGCAGTGTCCAGCCCTACGAGCAGTACTTC. Encoded protein: CASSVQPYEQYF. This rearrangement joins TRBV12-3 or TRBV12-4 to TRBJ2-7; D call uncertain. The CDR3 has 12 amino acids. With 5 bases removed from V and 2 bases from J, the gap between germline ends came to 7 bases.

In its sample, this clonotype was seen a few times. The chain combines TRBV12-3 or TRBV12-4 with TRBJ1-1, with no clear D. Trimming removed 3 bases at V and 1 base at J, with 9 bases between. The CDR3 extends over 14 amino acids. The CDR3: CASSFKGENTEAFF. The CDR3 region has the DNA TGTGCCAGCAGTTTTAAGGGAGAGAACACTGAAGCTTTCTTT.

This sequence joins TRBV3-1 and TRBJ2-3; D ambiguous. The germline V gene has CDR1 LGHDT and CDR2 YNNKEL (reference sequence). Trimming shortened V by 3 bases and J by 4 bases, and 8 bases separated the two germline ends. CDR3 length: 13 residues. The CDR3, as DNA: TGTGCCAGCAGCCACCCCGATTCAGATACGCAGTATTTT. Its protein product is CASSHPDSDTQYF.

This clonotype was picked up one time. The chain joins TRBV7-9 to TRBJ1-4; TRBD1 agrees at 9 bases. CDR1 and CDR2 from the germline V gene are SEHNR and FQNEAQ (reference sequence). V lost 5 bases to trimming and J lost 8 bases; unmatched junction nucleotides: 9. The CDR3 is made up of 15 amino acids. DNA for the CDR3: TGTGCCAGCAGCCAGGGACAGGGAGAAAACGAAAAACTGTTTTTT. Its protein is CASSQGQGENEKLFF.

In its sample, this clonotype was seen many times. The CDR3 loop reads CASSPGLNYEQYF. For the CDR3, the DNA is TGCGCCAGCAGCCCGGGACTGAACTACGAGCAGTACTTC. The V and J genes are TRBV5-1 and TRBJ2-7; possibly TRBD2 for D (6 bases). V was clipped by 4 bases and J by 3 bases, with 11 bases between them. This CDR3 has 13 residues. Germline loops: CDR1 SGHRS, CDR2 YFSETQ.

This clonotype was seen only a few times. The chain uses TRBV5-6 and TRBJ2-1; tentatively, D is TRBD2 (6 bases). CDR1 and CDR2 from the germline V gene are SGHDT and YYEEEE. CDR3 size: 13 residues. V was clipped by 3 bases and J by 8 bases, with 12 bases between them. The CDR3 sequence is CASSYGGVDEQFF. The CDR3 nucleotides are TGTGCCAGCAGCTACGGGGGAGTCGATGAGCAGTTCTTC.

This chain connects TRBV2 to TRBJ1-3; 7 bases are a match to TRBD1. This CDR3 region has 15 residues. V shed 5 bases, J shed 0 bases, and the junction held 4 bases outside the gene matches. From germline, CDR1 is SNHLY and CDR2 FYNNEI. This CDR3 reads CASSQTGLSGNTIYF. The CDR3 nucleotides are TGTGCCAGCAGTCAGACAGGGCTCTCTGGAAACACCATATATTTT.

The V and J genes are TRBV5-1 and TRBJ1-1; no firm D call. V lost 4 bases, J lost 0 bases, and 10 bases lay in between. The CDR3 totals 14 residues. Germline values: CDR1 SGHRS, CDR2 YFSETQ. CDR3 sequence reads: CASSVLTLNTEAFF. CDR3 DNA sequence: TGCGCCAGCAGCGTCCTGACACTGAACACTGAAGCTTTCTTT.

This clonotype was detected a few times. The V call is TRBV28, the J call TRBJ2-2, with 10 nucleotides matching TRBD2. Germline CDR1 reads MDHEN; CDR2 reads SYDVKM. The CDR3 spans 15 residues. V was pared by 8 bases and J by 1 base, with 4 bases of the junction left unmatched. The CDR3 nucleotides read TGTGCCAGCCAAATAGCGGGAGGGAACACCGGGGAGCTGTTTTTT. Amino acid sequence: CASQIAGGNTGELFF.